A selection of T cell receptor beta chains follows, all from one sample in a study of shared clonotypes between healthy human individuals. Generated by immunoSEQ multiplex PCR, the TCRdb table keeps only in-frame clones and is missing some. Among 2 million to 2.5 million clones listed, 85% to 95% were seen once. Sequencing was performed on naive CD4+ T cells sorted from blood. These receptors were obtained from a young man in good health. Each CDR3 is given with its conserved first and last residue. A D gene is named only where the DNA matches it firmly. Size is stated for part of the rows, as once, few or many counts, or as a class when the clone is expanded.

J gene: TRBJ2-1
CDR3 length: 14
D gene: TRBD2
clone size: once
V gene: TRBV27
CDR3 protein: CASSGGSSYNEQFF

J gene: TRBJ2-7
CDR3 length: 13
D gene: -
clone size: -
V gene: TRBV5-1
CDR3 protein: CASSSSQGYEQYF

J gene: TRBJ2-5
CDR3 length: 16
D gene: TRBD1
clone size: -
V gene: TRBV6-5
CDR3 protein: CASSYSTPDRVGTQYF

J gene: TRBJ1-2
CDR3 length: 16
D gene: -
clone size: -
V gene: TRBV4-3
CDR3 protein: CAREVLTDTRNYGYTF

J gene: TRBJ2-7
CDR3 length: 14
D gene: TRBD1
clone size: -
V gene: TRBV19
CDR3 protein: CASSPRDSTYEQYF

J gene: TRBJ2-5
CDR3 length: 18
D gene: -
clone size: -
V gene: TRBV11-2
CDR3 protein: CASSRGQVAGGWQETQYF

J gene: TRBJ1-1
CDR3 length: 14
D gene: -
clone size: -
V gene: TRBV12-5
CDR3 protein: CASGPPVDNTEAFF

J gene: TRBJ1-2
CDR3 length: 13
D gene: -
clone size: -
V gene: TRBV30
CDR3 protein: CAWRGAPFYGYTF

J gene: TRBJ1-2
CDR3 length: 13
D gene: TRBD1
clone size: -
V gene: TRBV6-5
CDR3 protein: CASSSLQGYGYTF

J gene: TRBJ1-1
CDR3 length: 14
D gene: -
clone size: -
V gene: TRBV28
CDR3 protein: CASINPRDVRAAFF

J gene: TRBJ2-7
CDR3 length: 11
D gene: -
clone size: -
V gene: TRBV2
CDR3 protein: CASTQVSEQYF

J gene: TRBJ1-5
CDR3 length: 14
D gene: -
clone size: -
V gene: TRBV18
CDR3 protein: CASSPKTSFQPQHF

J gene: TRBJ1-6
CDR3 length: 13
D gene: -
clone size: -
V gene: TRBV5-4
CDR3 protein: CASSAGLNSPLHF

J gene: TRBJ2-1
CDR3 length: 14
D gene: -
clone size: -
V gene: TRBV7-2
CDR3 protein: CASSSLTAYNEQFF

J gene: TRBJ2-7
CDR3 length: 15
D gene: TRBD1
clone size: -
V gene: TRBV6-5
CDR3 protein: CASSYSTGGAYEQYF

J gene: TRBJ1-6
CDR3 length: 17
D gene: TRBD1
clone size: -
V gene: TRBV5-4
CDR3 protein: CASSLGATGQGISPLHF